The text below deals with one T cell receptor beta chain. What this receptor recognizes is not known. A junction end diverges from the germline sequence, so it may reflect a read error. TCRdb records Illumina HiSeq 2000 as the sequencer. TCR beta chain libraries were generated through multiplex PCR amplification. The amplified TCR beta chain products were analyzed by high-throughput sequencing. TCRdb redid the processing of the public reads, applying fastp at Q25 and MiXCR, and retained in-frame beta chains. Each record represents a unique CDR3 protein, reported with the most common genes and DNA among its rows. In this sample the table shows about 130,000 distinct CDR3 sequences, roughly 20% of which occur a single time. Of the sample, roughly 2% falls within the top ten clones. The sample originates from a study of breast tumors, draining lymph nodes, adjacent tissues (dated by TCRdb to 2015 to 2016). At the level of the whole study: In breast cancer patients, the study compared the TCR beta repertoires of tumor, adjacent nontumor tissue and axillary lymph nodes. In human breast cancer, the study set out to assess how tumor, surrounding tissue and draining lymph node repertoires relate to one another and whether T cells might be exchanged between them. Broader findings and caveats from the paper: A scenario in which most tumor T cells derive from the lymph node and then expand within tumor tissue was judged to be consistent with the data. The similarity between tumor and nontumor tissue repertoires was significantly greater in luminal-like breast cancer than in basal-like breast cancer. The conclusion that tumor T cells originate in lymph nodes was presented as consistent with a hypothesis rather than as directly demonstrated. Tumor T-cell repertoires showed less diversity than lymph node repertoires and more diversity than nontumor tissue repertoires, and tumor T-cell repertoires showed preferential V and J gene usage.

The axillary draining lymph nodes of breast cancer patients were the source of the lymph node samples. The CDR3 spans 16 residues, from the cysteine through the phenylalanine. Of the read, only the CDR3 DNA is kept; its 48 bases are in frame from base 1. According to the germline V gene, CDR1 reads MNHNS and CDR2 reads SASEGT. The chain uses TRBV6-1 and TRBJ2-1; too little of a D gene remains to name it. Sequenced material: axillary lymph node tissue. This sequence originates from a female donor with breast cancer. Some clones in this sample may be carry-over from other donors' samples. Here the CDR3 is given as CASSEELGSTYNERFF. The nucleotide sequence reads TGTGCCAGCAGTGAAGAATTAGGGTCGACCTACAATGAGCGGTTCTTC.